This TCR beta chain is from a study of CD8+ T cells in alopecia areata. Points from the study as a whole: Greater clonality was observed in lesional scalp samples, especially alopecia totalis/universalis, versus normal scalp. Mice showed clearer TCR sharing than patients did, a gap that was possibly HLA-related.

V shed 3 bases, J shed 4 bases, and the junction held 6 bases outside the gene matches. Germline V lookup: CDR1 SNHLY, CDR2 FYNNEI. The CDR3 length is 15 residues. For this clone: Its antigen is still unknown.

Treatment denoted: oral pan-JAK inhibitor, 5-10 mg twice daily. Sorting of CD4+ and CD8+ T cells was performed on PBMCs. After isolation, RNA underwent reverse transcription to generate cDNA as the sequencing template. Measured with immunoSEQ multiplex PCR; TCRdb has only the in-frame clones, and not every one. The table lists 150,000 to 200,000 clones, 55% to 75% of them singletons. The sequence was collected from a human donor with alopecia areata. V is TRBV2 and J is TRBJ1-3; 7 bases fit TRBD1. The sequences come from CD4+ T cells sorted from blood, collected at week 24, from a patient treated with tofacitinib. CDR3 protein: CASSENRGSGNTIYF. The CDR3 DNA reads TGTGCCAGCAGTGAGAACAGGGGTTCCGGAAACACCATATATTTT.